This T cell receptor beta chain stems from a study of cytomegalovirus exposure and HLA in healthy donors. With 60 Vbeta and 13 Jbeta primers, the PCR was carried out. Here immunoSEQ multiplex PCR was the method, and the copy in TCRdb shows in-frame clones only, minus some. Of approximately 200,000 clones listed, approximately 84% are singletons. Notes on this clone: The antigen remains unidentified.

The germline V gene encodes CDR1 SGDLS and CDR2 YYNGEE. The CDR3 has 18 amino acids. Trimming took 3 bases from V and 0 from J; bases not matched to a gene: 14. The study's findings and limits: An analysis done earlier found most TCR beta V segments productive about 87% or about 30% of the time. In a later analysis, TCR beta V- and J-gene trimming showed a link to a missense DCLRE1C variant.

Material: PBMCs. This TCR was recovered from a boy younger than 18 in good health and CMV-seronegative. V gene TRBV9 combines with J gene TRBJ2-7; 8 bases fit TRBD2. The CDR3: CASSAGGVSSGRSYEQYF. The CDR3 coding sequence is TGTGCCAGCAGCGCGGGGGGGGTCTCTAGCGGACGCTCCTACGAGCAGTACTTC.